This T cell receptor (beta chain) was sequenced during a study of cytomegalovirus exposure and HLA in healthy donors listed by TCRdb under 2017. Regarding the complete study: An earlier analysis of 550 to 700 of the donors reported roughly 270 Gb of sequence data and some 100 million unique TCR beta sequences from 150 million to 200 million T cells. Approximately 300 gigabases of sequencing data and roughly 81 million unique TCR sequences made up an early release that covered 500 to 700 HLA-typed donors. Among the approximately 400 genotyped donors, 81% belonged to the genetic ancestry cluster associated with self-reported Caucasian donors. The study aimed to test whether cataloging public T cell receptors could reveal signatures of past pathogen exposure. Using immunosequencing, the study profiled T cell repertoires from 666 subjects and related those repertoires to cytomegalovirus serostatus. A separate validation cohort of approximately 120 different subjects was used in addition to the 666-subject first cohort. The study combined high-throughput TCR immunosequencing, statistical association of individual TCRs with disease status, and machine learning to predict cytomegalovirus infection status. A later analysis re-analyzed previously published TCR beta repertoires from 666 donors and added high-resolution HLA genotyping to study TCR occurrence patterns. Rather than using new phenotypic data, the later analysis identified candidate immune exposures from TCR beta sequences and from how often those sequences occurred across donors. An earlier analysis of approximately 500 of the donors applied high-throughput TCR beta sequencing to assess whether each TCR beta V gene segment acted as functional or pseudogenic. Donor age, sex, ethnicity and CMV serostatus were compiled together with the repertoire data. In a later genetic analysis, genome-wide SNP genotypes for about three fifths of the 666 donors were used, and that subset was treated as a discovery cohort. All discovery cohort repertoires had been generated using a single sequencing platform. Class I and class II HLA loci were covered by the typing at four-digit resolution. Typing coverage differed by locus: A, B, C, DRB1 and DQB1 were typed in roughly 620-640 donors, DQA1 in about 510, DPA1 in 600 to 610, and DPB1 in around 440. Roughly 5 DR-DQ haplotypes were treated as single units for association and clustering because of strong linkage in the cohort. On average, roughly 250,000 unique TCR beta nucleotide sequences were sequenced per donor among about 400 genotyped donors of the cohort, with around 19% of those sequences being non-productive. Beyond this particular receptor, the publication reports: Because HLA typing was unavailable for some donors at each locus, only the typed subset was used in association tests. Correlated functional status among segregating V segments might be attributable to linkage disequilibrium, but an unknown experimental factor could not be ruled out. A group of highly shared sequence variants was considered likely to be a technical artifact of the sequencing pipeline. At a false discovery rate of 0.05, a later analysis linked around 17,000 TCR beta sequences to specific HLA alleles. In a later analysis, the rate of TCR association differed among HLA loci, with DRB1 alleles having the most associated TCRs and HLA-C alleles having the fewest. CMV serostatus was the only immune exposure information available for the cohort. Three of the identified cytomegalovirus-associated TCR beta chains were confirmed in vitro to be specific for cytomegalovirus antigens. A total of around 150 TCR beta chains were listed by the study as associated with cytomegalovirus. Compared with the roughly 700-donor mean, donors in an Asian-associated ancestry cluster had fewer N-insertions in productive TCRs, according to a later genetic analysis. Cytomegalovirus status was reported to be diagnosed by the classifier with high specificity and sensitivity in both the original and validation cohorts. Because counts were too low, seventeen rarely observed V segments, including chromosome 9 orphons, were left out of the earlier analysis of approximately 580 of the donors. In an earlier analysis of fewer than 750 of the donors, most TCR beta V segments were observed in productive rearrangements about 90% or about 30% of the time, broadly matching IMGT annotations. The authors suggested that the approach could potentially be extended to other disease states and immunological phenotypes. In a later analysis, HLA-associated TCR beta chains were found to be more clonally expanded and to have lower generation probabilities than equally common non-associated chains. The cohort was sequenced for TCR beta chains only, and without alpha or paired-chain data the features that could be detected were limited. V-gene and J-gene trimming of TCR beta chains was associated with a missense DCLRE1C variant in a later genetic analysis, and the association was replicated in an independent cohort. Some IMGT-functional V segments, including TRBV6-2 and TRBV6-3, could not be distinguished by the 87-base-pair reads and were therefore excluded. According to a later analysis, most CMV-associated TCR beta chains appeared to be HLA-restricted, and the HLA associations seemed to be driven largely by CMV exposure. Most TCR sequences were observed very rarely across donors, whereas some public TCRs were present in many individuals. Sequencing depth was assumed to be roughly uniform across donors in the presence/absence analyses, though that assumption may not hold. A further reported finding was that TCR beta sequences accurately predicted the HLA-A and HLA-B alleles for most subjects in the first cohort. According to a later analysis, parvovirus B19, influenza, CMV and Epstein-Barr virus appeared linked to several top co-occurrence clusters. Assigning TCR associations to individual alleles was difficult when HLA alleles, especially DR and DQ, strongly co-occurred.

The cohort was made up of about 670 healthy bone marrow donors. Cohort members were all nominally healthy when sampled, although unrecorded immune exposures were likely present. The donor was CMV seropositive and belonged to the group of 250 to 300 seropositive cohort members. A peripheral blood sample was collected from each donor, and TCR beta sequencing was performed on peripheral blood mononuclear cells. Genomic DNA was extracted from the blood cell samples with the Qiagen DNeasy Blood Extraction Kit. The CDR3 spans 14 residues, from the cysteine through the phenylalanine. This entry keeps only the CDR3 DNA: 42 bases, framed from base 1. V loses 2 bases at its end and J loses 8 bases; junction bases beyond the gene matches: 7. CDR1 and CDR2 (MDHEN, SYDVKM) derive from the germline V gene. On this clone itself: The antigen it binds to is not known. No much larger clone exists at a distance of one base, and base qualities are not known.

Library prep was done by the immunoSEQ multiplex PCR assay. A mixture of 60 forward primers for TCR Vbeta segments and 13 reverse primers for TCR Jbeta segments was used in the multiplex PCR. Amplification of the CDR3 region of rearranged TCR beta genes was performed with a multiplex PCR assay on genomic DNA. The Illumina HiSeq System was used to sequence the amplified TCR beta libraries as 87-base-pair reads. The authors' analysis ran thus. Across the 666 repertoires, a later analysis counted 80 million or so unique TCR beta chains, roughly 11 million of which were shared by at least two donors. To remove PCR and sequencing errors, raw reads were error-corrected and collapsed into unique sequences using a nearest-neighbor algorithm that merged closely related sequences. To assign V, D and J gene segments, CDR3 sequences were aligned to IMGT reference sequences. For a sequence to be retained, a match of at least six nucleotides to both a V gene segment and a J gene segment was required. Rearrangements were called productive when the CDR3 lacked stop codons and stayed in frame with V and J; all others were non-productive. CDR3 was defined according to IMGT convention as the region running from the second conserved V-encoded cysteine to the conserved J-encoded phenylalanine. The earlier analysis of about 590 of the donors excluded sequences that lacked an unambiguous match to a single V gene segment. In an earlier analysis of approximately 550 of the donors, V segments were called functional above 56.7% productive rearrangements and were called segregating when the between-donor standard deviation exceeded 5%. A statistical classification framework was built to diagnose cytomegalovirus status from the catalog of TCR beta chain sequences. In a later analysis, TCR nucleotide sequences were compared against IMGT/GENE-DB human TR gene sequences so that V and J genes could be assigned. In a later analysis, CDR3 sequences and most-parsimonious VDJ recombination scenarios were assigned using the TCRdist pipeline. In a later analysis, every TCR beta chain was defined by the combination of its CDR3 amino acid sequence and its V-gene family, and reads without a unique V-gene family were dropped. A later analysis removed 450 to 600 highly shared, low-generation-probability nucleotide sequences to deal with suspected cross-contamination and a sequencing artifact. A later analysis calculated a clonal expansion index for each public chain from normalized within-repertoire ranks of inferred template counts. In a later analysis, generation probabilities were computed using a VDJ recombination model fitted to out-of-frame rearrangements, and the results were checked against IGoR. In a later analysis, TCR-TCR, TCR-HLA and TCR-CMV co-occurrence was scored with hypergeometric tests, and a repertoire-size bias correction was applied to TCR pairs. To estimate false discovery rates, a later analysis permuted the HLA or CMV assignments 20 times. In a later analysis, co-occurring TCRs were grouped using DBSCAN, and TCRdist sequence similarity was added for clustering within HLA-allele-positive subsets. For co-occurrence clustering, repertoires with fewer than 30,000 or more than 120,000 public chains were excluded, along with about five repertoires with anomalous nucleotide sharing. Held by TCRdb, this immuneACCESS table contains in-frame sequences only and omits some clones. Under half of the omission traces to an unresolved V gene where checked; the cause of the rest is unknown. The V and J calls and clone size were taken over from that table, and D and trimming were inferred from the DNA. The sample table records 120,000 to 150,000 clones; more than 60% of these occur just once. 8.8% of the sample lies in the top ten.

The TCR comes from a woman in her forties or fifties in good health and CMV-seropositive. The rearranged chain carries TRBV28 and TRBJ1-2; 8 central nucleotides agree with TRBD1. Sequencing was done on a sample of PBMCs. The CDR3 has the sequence CASSLGTGTFGYTF. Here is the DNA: TGTGCCAGCAGTTTAGGGACAGGCACGTTCGGCTACACCTTC.